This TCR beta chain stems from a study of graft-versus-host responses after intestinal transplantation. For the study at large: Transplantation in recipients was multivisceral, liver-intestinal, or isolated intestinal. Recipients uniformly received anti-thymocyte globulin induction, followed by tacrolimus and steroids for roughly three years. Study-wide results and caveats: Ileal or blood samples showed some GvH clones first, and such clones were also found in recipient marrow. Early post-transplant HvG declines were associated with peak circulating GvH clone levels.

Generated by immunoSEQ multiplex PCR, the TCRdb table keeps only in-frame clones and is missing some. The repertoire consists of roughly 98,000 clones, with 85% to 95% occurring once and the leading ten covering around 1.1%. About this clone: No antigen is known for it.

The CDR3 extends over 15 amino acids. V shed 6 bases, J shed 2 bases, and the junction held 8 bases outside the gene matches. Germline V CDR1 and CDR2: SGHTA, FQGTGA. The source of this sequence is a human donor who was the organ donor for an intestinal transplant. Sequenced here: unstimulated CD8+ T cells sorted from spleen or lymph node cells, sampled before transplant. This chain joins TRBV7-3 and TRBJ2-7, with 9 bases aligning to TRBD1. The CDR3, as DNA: TGTGCCAGCAGGGGATTCCGGACAGGGGCCTACGAGCAGTACTTC. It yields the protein CASRGFRTGAYEQYF. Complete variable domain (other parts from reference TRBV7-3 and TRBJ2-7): GAGVSQTPSNKVTEKGKYVELRCDPISGHTALYWYRQSLGQGPEFLIYFQGTGAADDSGLPNDRFFAVRPEGSVSTLKIQRTERGDSAVYLCASRGFRTGAYEQYFGPGTRLTVT.